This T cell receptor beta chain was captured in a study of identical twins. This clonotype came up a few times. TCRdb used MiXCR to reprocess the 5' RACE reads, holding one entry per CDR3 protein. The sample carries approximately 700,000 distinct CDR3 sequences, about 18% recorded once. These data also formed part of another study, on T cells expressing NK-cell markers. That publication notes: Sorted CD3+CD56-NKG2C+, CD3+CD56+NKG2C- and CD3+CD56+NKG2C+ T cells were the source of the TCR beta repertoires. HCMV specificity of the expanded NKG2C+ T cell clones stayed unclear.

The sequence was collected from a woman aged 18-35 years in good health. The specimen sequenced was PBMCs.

Here the CDR3 DNA reads TGTGCCACCAGTGATCCCGACAGGAACACCGGGGAGCTGTTTTTT. Its protein is CATSDPDRNTGELFF. The J gene is TRBJ2-2, the V gene TRBV24-1, with D maybe TRBD1 (5 bases). Trimming removed 3 bases at V and 1 base at J, with 8 bases between. The CDR3 is 15 residues long. The germline V gene has CDR1 KGHDR and CDR2 SFDVKD.